This entry is about one TCR beta chain. Its antigen is unidentified. Profiled with immunoSEQ multiplex PCR; TCRdb holds only in-frame clones, not every one. The sample has some 24,000 clones, 92% seen once. This record belongs to a study of T cells in localized non-small cell lung cancer. General study results and limits: A median about 56 of the top 100 tumor clones appeared in adjacent lung. Higher blood T cell density went with longer overall survival.

Per germline, CDR1 MNHNS and CDR2 SASEGT. Trimming removed 9 bases from V and 0 bases from J, with 9 bases in between. CDR3 length equals 13 residues. The chain has TRBV6-1 and TRBJ1-5; no reliable D call. The source of this sequence is a man aged 40 to 69 with stage III squamous cell lung carcinoma. The sample consisted of peripheral blood, taken before any cancer treatment. The CDR3: CASLTNSNQPQHF. In DNA form, the CDR3 reads TGTGCCAGTCTGACTAATAGCAATCAGCCCCAGCATTTT.